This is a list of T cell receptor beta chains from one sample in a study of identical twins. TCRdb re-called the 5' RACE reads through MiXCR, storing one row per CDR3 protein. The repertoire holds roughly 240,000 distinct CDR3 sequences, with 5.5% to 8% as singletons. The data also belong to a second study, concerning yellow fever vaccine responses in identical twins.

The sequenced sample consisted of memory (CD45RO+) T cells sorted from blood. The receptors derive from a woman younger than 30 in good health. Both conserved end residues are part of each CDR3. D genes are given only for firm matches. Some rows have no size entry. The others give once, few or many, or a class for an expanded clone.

CDR3: CASSNGLAENIQYF
DNA: TGTGCCAGCAGCAACGGACTAGCGGAAAACATTCAGTACTTC
D: TRBD2
J: TRBJ2-4
size: -
V: TRBV6-1

CDR3: CASSEGGGRSSYNEQFF
DNA: TGCGCCAGCAGTGAGGGAGGTGGCAGGAGCTCCTACAATGAGCAGTTCTTC
D: -
J: TRBJ2-1
size: -
V: TRBV10-2

CDR3: CASSFLDTQYF
DNA: TGTGCCAGCAGCTTTTTAGATACGCAGTATTTT
D: -
J: TRBJ2-3
size: -
V: TRBV11-1

CDR3: CASSMQGGGARNNEQFF
DNA: TGTGCCAGTAGTATGCAGGGTGGCGGGGCCAGAAACAATGAGCAGTTCTTC
D: -
J: TRBJ2-1
size: -
V: TRBV19

CDR3: CASSLESSTYGYTF
DNA: TGCGCCAGCAGCTTGGAGTCCTCAACCTATGGCTACACCTTC
D: -
J: TRBJ1-2
size: few
V: TRBV5-1

CDR3: CASSQDSRSSGGLLAKNIQYF
DNA: TGCGCCAGCAGCCAAGATTCTCGGAGTAGCGGGGGGCTCCTAGCCAAAAACATTCAGTACTTC
D: TRBD2
J: TRBJ2-4
size: many
V: TRBV4-1

CDR3: CASRVATNTGELFF
DNA: TGTGCCAGCAGGGTAGCGACTAACACCGGGGAGCTGTTTTTT
D: -
J: TRBJ2-2
size: -
V: TRBV12-3/TRBV12-4

CDR3: CASKGSSGMRETQYF
DNA: TGTGCCAGCAAAGGGTCTAGCGGGATGCGAGAGACCCAGTACTTC
D: TRBD2
J: TRBJ2-5
size: -
V: TRBV6-1

CDR3: CASSFNRVADTQYF
DNA: TGTGCCAGCAGCTTTAACAGGGTGGCAGATACGCAGTATTTT
D: -
J: TRBJ2-3
size: -
V: TRBV7-6

CDR3: CSASREINYGYTF
DNA: TGCAGTGCTAGTCGGGAAATTAACTATGGCTACACCTTC
D: -
J: TRBJ1-2
size: many
V: TRBV20-1

CDR3: CASTISYGTDTQYF
DNA: TGCGCCAGCACTATTAGCTATGGCACAGATACGCAGTATTTT
D: -
J: TRBJ2-3
size: -
V: TRBV5-1

CDR3: CASGLAGQETQYF
DNA: TGCGCCAGCGGACTAGCGGGCCAAGAGACCCAGTACTTC
D: TRBD2
J: TRBJ2-5
size: many
V: TRBV10-2

CDR3: CATTPEGSRGYTF
DNA: TGTGCCACCACCCCCGAGGGGTCTCGGGGCTACACCTTC
D: -
J: TRBJ1-2
size: -
V: TRBV6-1

CDR3: CASSPPTLFDTDTQYF
DNA: TGTGCCAGCAGTCCACCCACCCTATTCGACACAGATACGCAGTATTTT
D: -
J: TRBJ2-3
size: few
V: TRBV28

CDR3: CARKREKDTQYF
DNA: TGTGCCAGGAAGCGGGAGAAAGATACGCAGTATTTT
D: TRBD2
J: TRBJ2-3
size: -
V: TRBV19

CDR3: CASTVGGEQYF
DNA: TGTGCCAGCACCGTTGGGGGCGAGCAGTACTTC
D: -
J: TRBJ2-7
size: -
V: TRBV6-2/TRBV6-3

CDR3: CASSFSSGRINEQFF
DNA: TGTGCCAGCAGCTTCTCTAGCGGGAGGATAAATGAGCAGTTCTTC
D: TRBD2
J: TRBJ2-1
size: few
V: TRBV7-9

CDR3: CASSSPIRDSTDTQYF
DNA: TGTGCCAGCAGCTCGCCGATCCGGGACAGCACAGATACGCAGTATTTT
D: -
J: TRBJ2-3
size: -
V: TRBV7-6

CDR3: CASRRRDPAAATGELFF
DNA: TGCGCCAGCAGGAGGCGGGACCCGGCTGCAGCGACCGGGGAGCTGTTTTTT
D: -
J: TRBJ2-2
size: many
V: TRBV5-1

CDR3: CSARESRTRFDTQYF
DNA: TGCAGTGCTAGAGAGAGTAGAACCCGCTTCGATACGCAGTATTTT
D: -
J: TRBJ2-3
size: many
V: TRBV20-1

CDR3: CASNSGGRTYNEQFF
DNA: TGTGCCAGCAATAGCGGGGGCCGGACCTACAATGAGCAGTTCTTC
D: TRBD2
J: TRBJ2-1
size: -
V: TRBV2

CDR3: CASSQGSGRFLDTQYF
DNA: TGTGCCAGCAGCCAGGGTAGCGGGAGGTTCTTAGATACGCAGTATTTT
D: TRBD2
J: TRBJ2-3
size: few
V: TRBV25-1

CDR3: CASSSSGAGYTF
DNA: TGTGCCAGCAGCTCCTCGGGGGCCGGCTACACCTTC
D: -
J: TRBJ1-2
size: many
V: TRBV7-2

CDR3: CASSPGTSNYNEQFF
DNA: TGTGCCAGCTCACCAGGGACTAGCAACTACAATGAGCAGTTCTTC
D: TRBD2
J: TRBJ2-1
size: -
V: TRBV18

CDR3: CASSFGRIGSEAFF
DNA: TGCGCCAGCAGCTTTGGGAGGATCGGTAGCGAAGCTTTCTTT
D: -
J: TRBJ1-1
size: -
V: TRBV5-1

CDR3: CASSQHQQGGYGYTF
DNA: TGTGCCAGCAGCCAACACCAACAGGGAGGCTATGGCTACACCTTC
D: -
J: TRBJ1-2
size: few
V: TRBV6-1

CDR3: CASRTDREAGNTIYF
DNA: TGTGCCAGCAGGACGGACAGGGAGGCTGGAAACACCATATATTTT
D: TRBD1
J: TRBJ1-3
size: many
V: TRBV12-3/TRBV12-4

CDR3: CASSYLTGTGTTNYGYTF
DNA: TGTGCCAGCAGTTACCTGACCGGGACAGGGACTACTAACTATGGCTACACCTTC
D: TRBD1
J: TRBJ1-2
size: -
V: TRBV6-5

CDR3: CASAQDGTVLLGYEQYF
DNA: TGTGCCAGCGCTCAGGACGGTACCGTTTTGTTAGGATACGAGCAGTACTTC
D: -
J: TRBJ2-7
size: many
V: TRBV28

CDR3: CASSPGLGAAYEQFF
DNA: TGCGCCAGCAGCCCCGGACTAGGAGCGGCCTATGAGCAGTTCTTC
D: TRBD2
J: TRBJ2-1
size: -
V: TRBV5-1

CDR3: CATNTDTGHTEAFF
DNA: TGTGCTACTAATACCGATACAGGCCACACTGAAGCTTTCTTT
D: -
J: TRBJ1-1
size: few
V: TRBV12-5

CDR3: CASSQGAAGSYNEQFF
DNA: TGTGCCAGCAGCCAAGGGGCCGCCGGTTCCTACAATGAGCAGTTCTTC
D: -
J: TRBJ2-1
size: many
V: TRBV3-1

CDR3: CASSMGLAANIQYF
DNA: TGTGCCAGCAGCATGGGTCTTGCGGCAAACATTCAGTACTTC
D: -
J: TRBJ2-4
size: -
V: TRBV4-2

CDR3: CASSPTSLSTDTQYF
DNA: TGTGCCAGCAGTCCGACATCGTTATCCACAGATACGCAGTATTTT
D: -
J: TRBJ2-3
size: -
V: TRBV12-3/TRBV12-4

CDR3: CASSDFDTQYF
DNA: TGTGCCAGCAGCGACTTTGATACGCAGTATTTT
D: -
J: TRBJ2-3
size: many
V: TRBV12-3/TRBV12-4

CDR3: CSARDARGPREGTEAFF
DNA: TGCAGTGCTAGAGATGCGAGGGGCCCCCGGGAAGGAACTGAAGCTTTCTTT
D: -
J: TRBJ1-1
size: few
V: TRBV20-1

CDR3: CASTGPPDRGNNYGYTF
DNA: TGTGCCAGCACCGGACCTCCAGACAGGGGGAATAACTATGGCTACACCTTC
D: TRBD1
J: TRBJ1-2
size: few
V: TRBV2

CDR3: CASRREGSTEAFF
DNA: TGTGCCAGCAGGAGGGAGGGATCCACTGAAGCTTTCTTT
D: -
J: TRBJ1-1
size: many
V: TRBV2

CDR3: CASSLVGGPRNEQFF
DNA: TGTGCCAGCAGTTTGGTGGGGGGGCCGAGGAATGAGCAGTTCTTC
D: -
J: TRBJ2-1
size: many
V: TRBV12-3/TRBV12-4

CDR3: CASSWGRVGTEAFF
DNA: TGTGCCAGCAGTTGGGGCAGGGTGGGCACTGAAGCTTTCTTT
D: -
J: TRBJ1-1
size: many
V: TRBV6-5

CDR3: CASRGLGYTF
DNA: TGTGCCAGCCGGGGACTTGGCTACACCTTC
D: -
J: TRBJ1-2
size: -
V: TRBV6-5

CDR3: CASRMTGGTEAFF
DNA: TGTGCCAGCAGAATGACAGGGGGAACTGAAGCTTTCTTT
D: TRBD1
J: TRBJ1-1
size: many
V: TRBV12-3/TRBV12-4

CDR3: CASSAIPSSNQPQHF
DNA: TGTGCCAGCAGTGCCATACCCTCTAGCAATCAGCCCCAGCATTTT
D: -
J: TRBJ1-5
size: few
V: TRBV6-4

CDR3: CCARVPWTGSSYNEQFF
DNA: TGCTGTGCTAGAGTTCCCTGGACAGGGAGCTCCTACAATGAGCAGTTCTTC
D: TRBD1
J: TRBJ2-1
size: -
V: TRBV20-1

CDR3: CASSLDRVGTGELYF
DNA: TGTGCCAGCAGCTTAGACAGGGTCGGCACCGGGGAGCTGTATTTT
D: -
J: TRBJ2-2
size: -
V: TRBV7-9

CDR3: CASSDRTGGGEAFF
DNA: TGCGCCAGCAGCGACCGGACAGGGGGTGGTGAAGCTTTCTTT
D: TRBD1
J: TRBJ1-1
size: many
V: TRBV5-1

CDR3: CATSASVYNGYTF
DNA: TGTGCCACCAGTGCATCCGTTTACAATGGCTACACCTTC
D: -
J: TRBJ1-2
size: many
V: TRBV24-1

CDR3: CSALEGYEQYF
DNA: TGCAGTGCTTTAGAGGGGTACGAGCAGTACTTC
D: -
J: TRBJ2-7
size: few
V: TRBV20-1

CDR3: CASSKPQSSGANVLTF
DNA: TGCGCCAGCAGCAAGCCCCAGAGCTCTGGGGCCAACGTCCTGACTTTC
D: -
J: TRBJ2-6
size: many
V: TRBV5-1

CDR3: CASSYSVGTGSEAFF
DNA: TGTGCCAGCAGTTACTCGGTTGGTACGGGCTCTGAAGCTTTCTTT
D: -
J: TRBJ1-1
size: few
V: TRBV6-5

CDR3: CASSHDRNRYGYTF
DNA: TGTGCCAGCAGCCACGACCGAAATCGATATGGCTACACCTTC
D: -
J: TRBJ1-2
size: few
V: TRBV6-5